These 13 T cell receptor beta chains came from one sample sequenced in a study of T cells in Graves' hyperthyroidism and ophthalmopathy. Amplified TCR beta CDR3 regions derived from RNA transcripts. The HTBI primer set drove a first-round RT-PCR of the TCR CDR3. Using its own MiXCR run on the multiplex PCR reads, TCRdb lists one record per CDR3 protein. The table includes about 560,000 distinct CDR3 sequences, 15% to 17% detected once. The sequencing sample was made of blood. These receptors came from a woman aged 30 to 39 with Graves' hyperthyroidism.

This clonotype has at least ten counts. The chain carries TRBV6-1 and TRBJ1-3, with D maybe TRBD1 (5 bases). The CDR3 is 15 amino acids. Per germline, CDR1 MNHNS and CDR2 SASEGT. V was shortened by 6 bases and J by 0 bases, with 12 bases between the two germline ends. The CDR3 nucleotides read TGTGCCAGCAGAAGAATTGACAGCTCTGGAAACACCATATATTTT. This encodes CASRRIDSSGNTIYF.

This clonotype has a count of ten or more. The V and J genes are TRBV28 and TRBJ2-1, with TRBD2 matching over 11 bases. The germline V gene encodes CDR1 MDHEN and CDR2 SYDVKM. Trimming removed 3 bases from V and 1 base from J; junction bases left unmatched: 11. This CDR3 has 19 residues. The CDR3 here is CASSFDSTSGRGSYNEQFF. CDR3 DNA sequence: TGTGCCAGCAGTTTCGACAGTACTAGCGGGAGAGGGTCCTACAATGAGCAGTTCTTC. The whole variable domain, filled in from reference TRBV28 and TRBJ2-1, reads DVKVTQSSRYLVKRTGEKVFLECVQDMDHENMFWYRQDPGLGLRLIYFSYDVKMKEKGDIPEGYSVSREKKERFSLILESASTNQTSMYLCASSFDSTSGRGSYNEQFFGPGTRLTVL.

The sample holds many counts of this clonotype. The chain couples TRBV5-1 to TRBJ2-1; TRBD2 matches 8 bases. CDR1 and CDR2 from the germline V gene are SGHRS and YFSETQ. With 0 bases clipped from V and 5 bases from J, the junction kept 10 bases outside the gene matches. The CDR3 is made up of 17 amino acids. CDR3 residues: CASSLAGGRNRNNEQFF. The CDR3 DNA reads as TGCGCCAGCAGCTTGGCGGGCGGGAGGAACCGAAACAATGAGCAGTTCTTC.

This clonotype appeared once. The rearrangement joins TRBV4-3 to TRBJ1-6, with 7 bases aligning to TRBD1. CDR3 length: 17 residues. V lost 0 bases and J lost 14; bases outside the gene matches: 16. Germline lookup yields CDR1 LGHNA and CDR2 YSLEER. CDR3 in amino acids: CASSQDSTGTASSTLHF. Written as DNA, the CDR3 is TGCGCCAGCAGCCAAGACTCTACCGGGACAGCCAGCTCGACCCTCCACTTT.

The rearrangement uses TRBV27 and TRBJ2-1; tentatively, D is TRBD2 (5 bases). V lost 5 bases and J 3 bases, leaving 11 bases between the germline ends. CDR1 is MNHEY and CDR2 is SMNVEV in the germline V gene (reference sequence). The length of the CDR3 is 14 residues. This CDR3 reads CASSPRVVYNEQFF. Here the CDR3 DNA reads TGTGCCAGCAGTCCGCGGGTGGTCTACAATGAGCAGTTCTTC.

The chain employs TRBV12-3 or TRBV12-4 and TRBJ1-6; no definite D call. CDR3 size: 15 residues. The ends were cut back, 5 bases at V and 10 bases at J, with 18 bases in the middle. The CDR3: CASSTSLFAASPLHF. Here the CDR3 DNA reads TGTGCCAGCAGTACCAGCCTCTTTGCGGCCTCACCCCTCCACTTT.

Ten or more counts support this clonotype. This chain connects TRBV6-1 to TRBJ1-5; unclear D gene. CDR1 and CDR2 (germline): MNHNS, SASEGT. V lost 2 bases to trimming and J lost 3 bases, with 5 bases between them. This CDR3 contains 13 residues. The CDR3 here is CASSEQANQPQHF. The CDR3 nucleotides are TGTGCCAGCAGTGAACAGGCCAATCAGCCCCAGCATTTT.

This clonotype was picked up a small number of times. The chain carries TRBV14 and TRBJ2-7; D is possibly TRBD1 or TRBD2 (5 bases each). Germline loops: CDR1 SGHDN, CDR2 FVKESK. Trimming took 4 bases from V and 3 from J, leaving 16 bases between them. The CDR3 loop spans 15 amino acids. The CDR3 sequence is CASSPRDGFFYEQYF. CDR3 in DNA: TGTGCCAGCAGCCCTCGGGACGGTTTCTTCTACGAGCAGTACTTC. Drawing the rest from reference TRBV14 and TRBJ2-7, the complete variable domain is EAGVTQFPSHSVIEKGQTVTLRCDPISGHDNLYWYRRVMGKEIKFLLHFVKESKQDESGMPNNRFLAERTGGTYSTLKVQPAELEDSGVYFCASSPRDGFFYEQYFGPGTRLTVT.

This clonotype was counted at least ten times. The chain carries TRBV7-2 and TRBJ2-5; D possibly corresponds to TRBD1 (7 bases). The germline V and J ends were trimmed by 5 bases and 9 bases, with 16 bases remaining between them. Looked up from germline, CDR1 is SGHTA and CDR2 is FQGNSA. The CDR3 has 13 amino acids. The CDR3 here is CASSPGGTGAQYF. The CDR3 region has the DNA TGTGCCAGCAGCCCAGGGGGAACGGGGGCCCAGTACTTC.

The chain has TRBV4-2 and TRBJ1-4, with TRBD1 matching 8 bases. This CDR3 is built from 14 residues. Germline V gene lookup returns CDR1 LGHNA and CDR2 YNFKEQ. With 0 bases clipped from V and 8 bases from J, the junction kept 2 bases outside the gene matches. In DNA, the CDR3 is TGTGCCAGCAGCCAAGAGGACAGGGAAGAAAAACTGTTTTTT. Translated: CASSQEDREEKLFF.

V usage is TRBV29-1 and J usage is TRBJ2-2; no firm D call. V lost 6 bases, J lost 8 bases, and 10 bases lay in between. The CDR3 has 11 residues. The germline V gene encodes CDR1 SQVTM and CDR2 ANQGSEA. The CDR3 DNA is TGCAGCGTGGGCAAGGTGGGGGAGCTGTTTTTT. Its protein product is CSVGKVGELFF.

The gene calls are TRBV24-1 and TRBJ1-5, with 9 nucleotides matching TRBD1. Per the germline V gene, CDR1 is KGHDR and CDR2 is SFDVKD. The CDR3 extends over 15 amino acids. V gave up 4 bases and J gave up 5 bases; unmatched junction bases: 5. The CDR3 sequence is CATSDTGGADQPQHF. CDR3 in DNA: TGTGCCACCAGTGACACAGGGGGCGCAGATCAGCCCCAGCATTTT.

The gene calls are TRBV5-4 and TRBJ2-2; perhaps TRBD1 as D (5 bases). Looked up from germline, CDR1 is SGHNT and CDR2 is YYREEE (reference sequence). The CDR3 extends over 15 amino acids. V dropped 4 bases and J dropped 0 bases, with 10 bases sitting between them. The CDR3 DNA is TGTGCCAGCAGCCCGACACAGGCGAACACCGGGGAGCTGTTTTTT. Protein sequence: CASSPTQANTGELFF.